The entry below describes one T cell receptor beta chain. The multiple sclerosis controls, all treatment-naive patients, had relapsing-remitting disease that was stable or active. The CD8+ and CD4+ T cells were isolated magnetically using a negative isolation approach, whereas the TEMRA cells were enriched by FACS. The authors reverse transcribed roughly 0.5 to 1 ug RNA with random hexamers. Multiplex PCR with immunoSEQ amplified the TCR beta CDR3 across 54 Vbeta and 13 Jbeta. TCRdb called the immunoSEQ multiplex PCR reads again in MiXCR, with one record for every CDR3 protein. The table has 150,000 or so distinct CDR3 sequences, approximately 94% seen once; the top ten hold about 0.1%. This specimen belongs to a study of CD8 T cells in Susac syndrome. Trimming left V 2 bases short and J 0 bases short, with 18 bases between. The CDR3 runs 18 residues. The germline V gene encodes CDR1 LNHNV and CDR2 YYDKDF (reference sequence).

This chain connects TRBV15 to TRBJ2-3; D may be TRBD2 (6 bases). The receptor was derived from a human donor with multiple sclerosis. Sequences were obtained from CD4+ T cells from PBMCs. The CDR3 region has the DNA TGTGCCACCAGCAGATCCCGTAGTAGCGGCTCTAGCACAGATACGCAGTATTTT. Translated, it gives CATSRSRSSGSSTDTQYF.